The 22 T cell receptor beta chains listed next were all sequenced from one sample in a study of shared clonotypes between healthy human individuals. Naive CD8 cells were CD45RO-negative, positively selected for CCR7, excluding terminally differentiated effector memory CD45RA+ cells. Clones were read by immunoSEQ multiplex PCR, and TCRdb kept only the in-frame ones, dropping some. The table has millions of clones, over 85% seen once; the top ten hold about 1.1%. The source material was naive CD8+ T cells sorted from blood. These receptors were collected from a man in his late teens or twenties in good health.

Regarding this clone: The sample carries other DNA sequences with the same CDR3. V usage is TRBV19 and J usage is TRBJ2-7; 8 nucleotides agree with TRBD1. Germline V gene lookup returns CDR1 LNHDA and CDR2 SQIVND (reference sequence). The CDR3 totals 14 residues. V dropped 5 bases and J dropped 2; count of bases not matched to a gene: 5. CDR3: CASSPGTGPYEQYF. CDR3 DNA sequence: TGTGCCAGTAGTCCCGGGACAGGACCCTACGAGCAGTACTTC.

V usage is TRBV4-1 and J usage is TRBJ2-3; D remains ambiguous. Germline CDR1 is MGHRA and CDR2 is YSYEKL. The V gene lost 0 bases and the J gene lost 2 bases, with 18 bases spanning the gap. CDR3 length equals 18 residues. CDR3 in DNA: TGCGCCAGCAGCCAAGAGATCTCGGTACTACCGGACACAGATACGCAGTATTTT. Translating gives CASSQEISVLPDTDTQYF.

The chain recombines TRBV4-3 with TRBJ1-2, with D possibly TRBD1 on 6 matching bases. Germline V gene data show CDR1 as LGHNA and CDR2 as YSLEER. Trimming took 4 bases from V and 5 from J, leaving 20 bases between them. The CDR3 is made up of 16 amino acids. CDR3 coding DNA: TGCGCCAGCAGCCCGGATGTGCAAGGGGGTGGGTATGGCTACACCTTC. Its protein is CASSPDVQGGGYGYTF.

The chain uses TRBV7-9 and TRBJ2-7; D is unresolved. The germline V gene encodes CDR1 SEHNR and CDR2 FQNEAQ (reference sequence). This CDR3 spans 14 amino acids. The V and J ends lost 4 bases and 0 bases respectively, with 10 bases between them. As DNA, the CDR3 is TGTGCCAGCAGCTATGAGGCACTCTCCTACGAGCAGTACTTC. Translation gives CASSYEALSYEQYF.

The chain combines TRBV9 with TRBJ1-2; D is ambiguous. This CDR3 comprises 13 residues. With 0 bases removed from V and 3 bases from J, the gap between germline ends came to 6 bases. From germline, CDR1 is SGDLS and CDR2 YYNGEE. The CDR3 loop is CASSVGSDYGYTF. The CDR3 DNA is TGTGCCAGCAGCGTAGGTTCAGACTATGGCTACACCTTC.

The chain recombines TRBV2 with TRBJ2-6; 8 positions match TRBD1. CDR1 and CDR2 (germline): SNHLY, FYNNEI. Trimming took 2 bases from V and 1 from J; bases not matched to a gene: 4. The CDR3 has 17 residues. CDR3 coding DNA: TGTGCCAGCAGTGAACCAGGGGGCGCATCTGGGGCCAACGTCCTGACTTTC. Translation: CASSEPGGASGANVLTF.

The rearrangement uses TRBV7-9 and TRBJ1-2; a weak D match, TRBD1 (5 bases). Germline CDR1 and CDR2: SEHNR and FQNEAQ (reference sequence). The CDR3 loop spans 13 amino acids. Trimming took 5 bases from V and 7 from J, leaving 14 bases between them. The CDR3 loop is CASSVGTVGGYTF. The CDR3 DNA reads as TGTGCCAGCAGCGTTGGGACTGTCGGTGGCTACACCTTC.

The chain links TRBV6-1 to TRBJ1-5; D is uncertain. The CDR3 extends over 15 amino acids. V was pared by 0 bases and J by 4 bases, with 10 bases between. The germline CDR1 and CDR2 sequences are MNHNS and SASEGT. The CDR3 nucleotides read TGTGCCAGCAGTGAAGCTGGGGTGAGGAATCAGCCCCAGCATTTT. Amino acids: CASSEAGVRNQPQHF.

This sequence joins TRBV11-2 and TRBJ2-7; 8 bases match TRBD1. V was pared by 0 bases and J by 6 bases, with 4 bases of the junction left unmatched. Germline V lookup: CDR1 SGHAT, CDR2 FQNNGV. This CDR3 is built from 14 residues. CDR3 in amino acids: CASSLEATGVEQYF. The CDR3 region has the DNA TGTGCCAGCAGCTTAGAGGCGACAGGGGTCGAGCAGTACTTC.

As for this clone: The sample has other DNA sequences that encode this CDR3 too. The J gene is TRBJ2-7, the V gene TRBV27, with D tentatively TRBD1 (5 bases). Trimming cost V 6 bases and J 2 bases, with 11 bases left between them. The germline gives CDR1 MNHEY, CDR2 SMNVEV (reference sequence). This CDR3 comprises 13 residues. The CDR3 coding sequence is TGTGCCAGCAGCCTGGGGCCCCCCTACGAGCAGTACTTC. Translated, it gives CASSLGPPYEQYF.

This clone was detected once. CDR3 sequence (DNA): TGCGCCAGCAGCTTAACAGGGGCAGCTGGGGCCAACGTCCTGACTTTC. Translation gives CASSLTGAAGANVLTF. J is TRBJ2-6 and V is TRBV5-1, with 7 bases lining up with TRBD1. Germline CDR1 and CDR2: SGHRS and YFSETQ. V lost 2 bases to trimming and J lost 2 bases; unmatched junction nucleotides: 4. This CDR3 contains 16 residues.

The rearrangement joins TRBV7-9 to TRBJ2-2, with 11 nucleotides matching TRBD2. The V and J ends lost 5 bases and 3 bases, in that order; junction bases with no gene match: 5. Germline CDR1 reads SEHNR; CDR2 reads FQNEAQ (reference sequence). This CDR3 has 16 residues. CDR3 loop: CASSGGTSGDTGELFF. The CDR3 DNA sequence: TGTGCCAGCAGCGGGGGGACTAGCGGAGACACCGGGGAGCTGTTTTTT.

The gene calls are TRBV19 and TRBJ1-2, with TRBD1 matching over 8 bases. The CDR3 spans 14 residues. Per germline, CDR1 LNHDA and CDR2 SQIVND (reference sequence). V lost 6 bases, J lost 8 bases, and 11 bases stayed unmatched. CDR3 nucleotides: TGTGCCAGTAGCCTGATATTGGACAGGGAGGGCTACACCTTC. Translation gives CASSLILDREGYTF.

The CDR3 is CASSLSDGNTEAFF. The CDR3 bases are TGTGCCAGCAGCTTAAGTGACGGGAACACTGAAGCTTTCTTT. The chain joins TRBV11-2 to TRBJ1-1; no reliable D call. The CDR3 contains 14 residues. V lost 2 bases to trimming and J lost 1 base, with 8 bases between them. Germline V gene sequence: CDR1 SGHAT, CDR2 FQNNGV. Drawing the rest from reference TRBV11-2 and TRBJ1-1, the complete variable domain is EAGVAQSPRYKIIEKRQSVAFWCNPISGHATLYWYQQILGQGPKLLIQFQNNGVVDDSQLPKDRFSAERLKGVDSTLKIQPAKLEDSAVYLCASSLSDGNTEAFFGQGTRLTVV.

This clone is a singleton in its sample. This chain links TRBV7-9 with TRBJ2-5; the D is unclear. CDR1 and CDR2 from the germline V gene are SEHNR and FQNEAQ (reference sequence). CDR3 length: 15 residues. The germline V and J ends were trimmed by 4 bases and 3 bases, with 15 bases remaining between them. This chain's CDR3 is CASSSATSPEETQYF. The CDR3 DNA follows: TGTGCCAGCAGCTCAGCGACCAGTCCCGAAGAGACCCAGTACTTC.

The table lists this clone with a count of one. Other DNA sequences in this specimen translate into the identical CDR3. This chain links TRBV5-1 with TRBJ2-7; 9 bases agree with TRBD1. The CDR3 loop spans 14 amino acids. V lost 4 bases and J lost 3; bases outside the gene matches: 5. The germline V gene has CDR1 SGHRS and CDR2 YFSETQ. CDR3 coding DNA: TGCGCCAGCAGCCTGGGACAGGGATTCTACGAGCAGTACTTC. Residues: CASSLGQGFYEQYF.

The chain joins TRBV4-3 to TRBJ2-7; TRBD2 aligns across 14 bases. The CDR3 has 15 amino acids. V lost 3 bases to trimming and J lost 5 bases; unmatched junction nucleotides: 3. Germline lookup yields CDR1 LGHNA and CDR2 YSLEER. DNA for the CDR3: TGCGCCAGCAGCCAGGGGACTAGCGGGAGCGACGAGCAGTACTTC. Translating gives CASSQGTSGSDEQYF.

J is TRBJ2-7 and V is TRBV6-6; 7 bases map to TRBD1. CDR1 is MNHNY and CDR2 is SVGAGI in the germline V gene (reference sequence). The length of the CDR3 is 14 residues. V lost 5 bases, J lost 5 bases, and 9 bases stayed unmatched. CDR3 loop: CASSLTGTQNEQYF. The CDR3 DNA sequence: TGTGCCAGCAGTCTGACAGGGACCCAAAACGAGCAGTACTTC.

This chain uses TRBV6-1 with TRBJ2-4, with D uncertain. CDR3 length: 11 residues. Trimming cost V 1 base and J 8 bases, with 3 bases left between them. Germline lookup yields CDR1 MNHNS and CDR2 SASEGT. The CDR3 loop is CASSEGYIQYF. The CDR3, as DNA: TGTGCCAGCAGTGAAGGGTACATTCAGTACTTC.

This clone was picked up one time. The chain is built from TRBV21-1 and TRBJ2-7; the D call TRBD1 from the table was never checked on the DNA. TRBV21-1 is assigned pseudogene status. The CDR3 extends over 16 amino acids. CDR3 residues: CASSKADRPSSYEQYF. The CDR3, as DNA: TGTGCCAGCAGCAAAGCCGACAGGCCGAGCTCCTACGAGCAGTACTTC.

The rearrangement joins TRBV5-4 to TRBJ1-1; unclear D gene. The length of the CDR3 is 14 residues. Germline CDR1 SGHNT, CDR2 YYREEE (reference sequence). V was cut by 0 bases and J by 7 bases, with 13 bases left in between. CDR3 coding DNA: TGTGCCAGCAGCTTGGTAGGCGCTAGTGTTGAAGCTTTCTTT. As protein: CASSLVGASVEAFF.

The CDR3 loop is CAWSLTGPWETQYF. CDR3 bases: TGTGCCTGGAGTTTAACAGGGCCCTGGGAGACCCAGTACTTC. The chain uses TRBV30 and TRBJ2-5; tentative D call: TRBD1 (6 bases). There are 14 residues in the CDR3. Trimming cost V 2 bases and J 5 bases, with 15 bases left between them. Germline CDR1 reads GTSNPN; CDR2 reads SVGIG (reference sequence).